Below, 8 T cell receptor beta chains from the same sample are listed, as sequenced in a study of response to subunit inactivated influenza vaccine. TCRdb used MiXCR to reprocess the RT-PCR reads, holding one entry per CDR3 protein. The sample records 650,000 or so distinct CDR3 sequences, 11% to 15% being singletons. Sequenced here: PBMCs from blood, sampled roughly 2 weeks before vaccination. All receptors derive from a man aged 50 to 60 who received an inactivated influenza vaccine.

In its sample, this clonotype was seen a few times. The genes are TRBV28 and TRBJ2-2; D gene ambiguous. V was shortened by 5 bases and J by 4 bases, with 23 bases between the two germline ends. Germline values: CDR1 MDHEN, CDR2 SYDVKM. The CDR3 covers 18 residues. CDR3 in amino acids: CASSLYRLSSLSTGELFF. The DNA of the CDR3 is TGTGCCAGCAGTCTCTACAGACTTTCAAGCCTTTCCACCGGGGAGCTGTTTTTT.

This clonotype was observed many times. The CDR3 reads CASSPLGTVLSSYEQYF. In nucleotides, the CDR3 is TGTGCCAGCAGTCCGTTAGGGACGGTTCTGAGCTCCTACGAGCAGTACTTC. V usage is TRBV27 and J usage is TRBJ2-7; perhaps D is TRBD1 or TRBD2 (5 bases each). The germline CDR1 and CDR2 sequences are MNHEY and SMNVEV (reference sequence). Trimming cost V 5 bases and J 0 bases, with 20 bases left between them. The length of the CDR3 is 17 residues.

The rearrangement uses TRBV29-1 and TRBJ2-5; D gene ambiguous. Germline loops: CDR1 SQVTM, CDR2 ANQGSEA. The germline V and J ends were trimmed by 2 bases and 5 bases, with 12 bases remaining between them. This CDR3 comprises 13 residues. DNA of the CDR3: TGCAGCGTTGAAAGGTCAGGCCGGGAGACCCAGTACTTC. Protein product: CSVERSGRETQYF.

The chain employs TRBV2 and TRBJ2-4; TRBD1 matches 7 bases. The J segment lost 4 bases and the V segment lost 8 bases, leaving 5 bases of the junction unmatched. This CDR3 region has 13 residues. The germline gives CDR1 SNHLY, CDR2 FYNNEI. The CDR3 DNA follows: TGTGCCAGCGGGACAGAGAGGAAAAACATTCAGTACTTC. Translating gives CASGTERKNIQYF.

This clonotype was seen a few times. The V and J genes are TRBV20-1 and TRBJ2-1; D may be TRBD2 (6 bases). The CDR3 spans 15 residues. Between the trimmed V and J ends, which lost 3 bases and 4 bases, there was a span of 16 bases. Looked up from germline, CDR1 is DFQATT and CDR2 is SNEGSKA (reference sequence). CDR3 sequence: CSARSGTDVYNEQFF. In nucleotides, the CDR3 is TGCAGTGCTAGGTCCGGGACTGACGTATACAATGAGCAGTTCTTC.

This chain connects TRBV5-5 to TRBJ2-5; TRBD2 agrees at 11 bases. Germline values: CDR1 SGHKS, CDR2 YYEKEE (reference sequence). Trimming cost V 0 bases and J 7 bases; bases outside gene matches: 8. There are 16 residues in the CDR3. The CDR3 DNA is TGTGCCAGCAGCTTGGCCGCTAGCGGGGGGTCAGGGACCCAGTACTTC. It encodes CASSLAASGGSGTQYF.

This clonotype was recorded a few times. The chain employs TRBV28 and TRBJ2-1, with D possibly matching TRBD1 (6 bases). The CDR3 contains 15 residues. Germline V gene sequence: CDR1 MDHEN, CDR2 SYDVKM. The V and J ends lost 4 bases and 7 bases respectively, with 17 bases between them. The CDR3 here is CASSYGPGTLNEQFF. The CDR3 bases are TGTGCCAGCAGTTACGGGCCCGGGACACTTAATGAGCAGTTCTTC.

This chain links TRBV5-1 with TRBJ2-7; a possible D gene is TRBD1 (7 bases). Germline V gene sequence: CDR1 SGHRS, CDR2 YFSETQ. With 4 bases removed from V and 3 bases from J, the gap between germline ends came to 14 bases. The CDR3 is 14 amino acids. The CDR3 bases are TGCGCCAGCAGCCCGCGGGACAGTGACTACGAGCAGTACTTC. It specifies CASSPRDSDYEQYF. Full variable domain (rest looked up from reference TRBV5-1 and TRBJ2-7): KAGVTQTPRYLIKTRGQQVTLSCSPISGHRSVSWYQQTPGQGLQFLFEYFSETQRNKGNFPGRFSGRQFSNSRSEMNVSTLELGDSALYLCASSPRDSDYEQYFGPGTRLTVT.